These T cell receptor beta chains were read from a single sample in a study of T cell responses to AZD1222 COVID-19 vaccine. Libraries were prepared by immunoSEQ multiplex PCR; TCRdb keeps only in-frame clonotypes and omits some of them. The sample contains over 100,000 clones, 80% to 90% of which appear only once. Sequenced material: peripheral blood, taken 28 days after the second AZD1222 dose. The receptor source for this set is an adult who received the AZD1222 COVID-19 vaccine. CDR3s include the opening cysteine and the closing phenylalanine or tryptophan. The order of the fields is CDR3 protein, CDR3 DNA, clone size, V gene, J gene, D gene. A D gene is named only where the DNA matches it firmly. Where a row states a size, it is once, few, many or the class of an expanded clone; other rows omit it.

cdr3_aa: CASSLRDGNYGYTF
cdr3_nt: TGTGCCAGCAGCCTCCGCGACGGAAACTATGGCTACACCTTC
clone_size: once
v_call: TRBV7-8
j_call: TRBJ1-2
d_call: .

cdr3_aa: CASSFGLAGGGYNEQFF
cdr3_nt: TGTGCCAGCAGCTTCGGACTCGCGGGAGGGGGGTACAATGAGCAGTTCTTC
clone_size: .
v_call: TRBV5-6
j_call: TRBJ2-1
d_call: TRBD2

cdr3_aa: CASSLDRQSAGYTF
cdr3_nt: TGTGCCAGCAGCTTAGATAGACAATCCGCTGGCTACACCTTC
clone_size: once
v_call: TRBV7-2
j_call: TRBJ1-2
d_call: .

cdr3_aa: CASSQAQDAGELFF
cdr3_nt: TGTGCCAGCAGCCAAGCGCAGGACGCCGGGGAGCTGTTTTTT
clone_size: .
v_call: TRBV4-2
j_call: TRBJ2-2
d_call: .

cdr3_aa: CASSDAGAIGELFF
cdr3_nt: TGTGCCAGCAGTGACGCAGGGGCGATTGGGGAACTGTTTTTT
clone_size: .
v_call: TRBV2
j_call: TRBJ1-4
d_call: .

cdr3_aa: CASNPEWDYQTQYF
cdr3_nt: TGTGCCAGCAACCCAGAATGGGACTATCAGACCCAGTACTTC
clone_size: .
v_call: TRBV7-2
j_call: TRBJ2-5
d_call: TRBD2

cdr3_aa: CASSAPGQGRMNTEAFF
cdr3_nt: TGTGCCAGCAGCGCGCCGGGACAGGGACGCATGAACACTGAAGCTTTCTTT
clone_size: .
v_call: TRBV9
j_call: TRBJ1-1
d_call: TRBD1

cdr3_aa: CASSEGVWDGNTEAFF
cdr3_nt: TGTGCCAGCAGTGAAGGGGTATGGGACGGGAACACTGAAGCTTTCTTT
clone_size: .
v_call: TRBV6-1
j_call: TRBJ1-1
d_call: .

cdr3_aa: CASSEEPGGNQPQHF
cdr3_nt: TGTGCCAGCAGTGAGGAACCAGGGGGCAATCAGCCCCAGCATTTT
clone_size: .
v_call: TRBV25-1
j_call: TRBJ1-5
d_call: .

cdr3_aa: CAISDGSGRSYNEQFF
cdr3_nt: TGTGCCATCAGTGATGGGAGCGGGCGCTCCTACAATGAGCAGTTCTTC
clone_size: .
v_call: TRBV10-3
j_call: TRBJ2-1
d_call: .

cdr3_aa: CAWSVAGVGGYTF
cdr3_nt: TGTGCCTGGAGTGTAGCAGGGGTTGGTGGCTACACCTTC
clone_size: few
v_call: TRBV30
j_call: TRBJ1-2
d_call: .

cdr3_aa: CASSLYRGDEKLFF
cdr3_nt: TGTGCCAGCAGCTTATACAGGGGGGATGAAAAACTGTTTTTT
clone_size: few
v_call: TRBV7-9
j_call: TRBJ1-4
d_call: TRBD1

cdr3_aa: CASSYSPRDRYGYTF
cdr3_nt: TGTGCCAGCAGTTACAGTCCTCGGGACCGATATGGCTACACCTTC
clone_size: .
v_call: TRBV6-2/TRBV6-3
j_call: TRBJ1-2
d_call: .

cdr3_aa: CASSTTSGLAKNIQYF
cdr3_nt: TGTGCCAGTAGTACGACTAGCGGGTTAGCCAAAAACATTCAGTACTTC
clone_size: once
v_call: TRBV19
j_call: TRBJ2-4
d_call: TRBD2

cdr3_aa: CASSQVVAHEQFF
cdr3_nt: TGTGCCAGCAGCCAAGTAGTAGCCCATGAGCAGTTCTTC
clone_size: .
v_call: TRBV14
j_call: TRBJ2-1
d_call: .

cdr3_aa: CASSARSSGSYEQYF
cdr3_nt: TGTGCCAGCAGTGCACGGTCTAGCGGATCCTACGAGCAGTACTTC
clone_size: .
v_call: TRBV27
j_call: TRBJ2-7
d_call: TRBD2

cdr3_aa: CASGQGGFGSQHF
cdr3_nt: TGTGCCTCCGGACAGGGGGGGTTTGGGTCCCAGCATTTT
clone_size: .
v_call: TRBV19
j_call: TRBJ1-5
d_call: TRBD1

cdr3_aa: CAWAVGLAGGIETQYF
cdr3_nt: TGTGCCTGGGCGGTCGGGTTGGCGGGAGGGATTGAGACCCAGTACTTC
clone_size: .
v_call: TRBV30
j_call: TRBJ2-5
d_call: TRBD2

cdr3_aa: CASSQVGSSGNTIYF
cdr3_nt: TGCGCCAGCAGCCAAGTCGGGAGCTCTGGAAACACCATATATTTT
clone_size: .
v_call: TRBV4-1
j_call: TRBJ1-3
d_call: .

cdr3_aa: CASRFSGAAYEQYF
cdr3_nt: TGTGCCAGCAGATTCTCGGGGGCCGCCTACGAGCAGTACTTC
clone_size: .
v_call: TRBV2
j_call: TRBJ2-7
d_call: .

cdr3_aa: CASSQEAFSDNSPLHF
cdr3_nt: TGTGCCAGCAGCCAAGAAGCCTTCAGCGATAATTCACCCCTCCACTTT
clone_size: .
v_call: TRBV4-2
j_call: TRBJ1-6
d_call: .

cdr3_aa: CASSFNSQGYEQYF
cdr3_nt: TGCGCCAGCAGCTTTAACTCCCAGGGCTACGAGCAGTACTTC
clone_size: .
v_call: TRBV5-1
j_call: TRBJ2-7
d_call: .

cdr3_aa: CAWSVISRSPLHF
cdr3_nt: TGTGCCTGGAGTGTAATTTCGAGATCACCCCTCCACTTT
clone_size: .
v_call: TRBV30
j_call: TRBJ1-6
d_call: .

cdr3_aa: CASSRGKRDQPQHF
cdr3_nt: TGTGCCAGCAGTAGGGGGAAAAGGGATCAGCCCCAGCATTTT
clone_size: .
v_call: TRBV2
j_call: TRBJ1-5
d_call: .

cdr3_aa: CASSPIRGGKFSGANVLTF
cdr3_nt: TGTGCCAGCAGCCCTATCAGGGGGGGGAAATTCTCTGGGGCCAACGTCCTGACTTTC
clone_size: .
v_call: TRBV11-2
j_call: TRBJ2-6
d_call: .

cdr3_aa: CASSYGDRGINSPLHF
cdr3_nt: TGTGCCAGCAGTTATGGGGACAGGGGCATCAATTCACCCCTCCACTTT
clone_size: .
v_call: TRBV6-6
j_call: TRBJ1-6
d_call: TRBD1

cdr3_aa: CASSPRTAYYNEQFF
cdr3_nt: TGTGCCAGCAGCCCCCGGACAGCGTACTACAATGAGCAGTTCTTC
clone_size: .
v_call: TRBV11-2
j_call: TRBJ2-1
d_call: .

cdr3_aa: CASSLLRGKGTGELFF
cdr3_nt: TGTGCCAGCAGCTTACTCCGGGGAAAGGGCACCGGGGAGCTGTTTTTT
clone_size: .
v_call: TRBV7-9
j_call: TRBJ2-2
d_call: .

cdr3_aa: CASSGGLAGLELFF
cdr3_nt: TGTGCCAGCAGCGGAGGACTAGCGGGGCTCGAGCTGTTTTTT
clone_size: .
v_call: TRBV9
j_call: TRBJ2-2
d_call: TRBD2

cdr3_aa: CASSPYRGRNYGYTF
cdr3_nt: TGTGCCAGCAGCCCCTATCGAGGCCGTAACTATGGCTACACCTTC
clone_size: .
v_call: TRBV7-8
j_call: TRBJ1-2
d_call: .

cdr3_aa: CASSMSAGELFF
cdr3_nt: TGTGCCAGTAGTATGTCGGCCGGGGAGCTGTTTTTT
clone_size: .
v_call: TRBV19
j_call: TRBJ2-2
d_call: .

cdr3_aa: CASKGPSNYGYTF
cdr3_nt: TGTGCCAGCAAAGGGCCTTCTAACTATGGCTACACCTTC
clone_size: .
v_call: TRBV25-1
j_call: TRBJ1-2
d_call: .

cdr3_aa: CASSQGTVPSPLHF
cdr3_nt: TGTGCCAGCAGCCAAGGGACAGTACCGTCACCCCTCCACTTT
clone_size: .
v_call: TRBV3-1/TRBV3-2
j_call: TRBJ1-6
d_call: .

cdr3_aa: CAIGQGSYNEQFF
cdr3_nt: TGTGCCATTGGACAGGGCTCCTACAATGAGCAGTTCTTC
clone_size: .
v_call: TRBV2
j_call: TRBJ2-1
d_call: TRBD1

cdr3_aa: CASKDGPLDGYTF
cdr3_nt: TGTGCCAGCAAGGACGGCCCTCTAGATGGCTACACCTTC
clone_size: .
v_call: TRBV6-5
j_call: TRBJ1-2
d_call: .

cdr3_aa: CASASGRVYEQYF
cdr3_nt: TGTGCCAGCGCGAGCGGGAGGGTATACGAGCAGTACTTC
clone_size: .
v_call: TRBV2
j_call: TRBJ2-7
d_call: TRBD2

cdr3_aa: CAWGTSGSFGEQFF
cdr3_nt: TGTGCCTGGGGGACTAGCGGGAGTTTTGGGGAGCAGTTCTTC
clone_size: .
v_call: TRBV30
j_call: TRBJ2-1
d_call: TRBD2

cdr3_aa: CASSLHGYEQYF
cdr3_nt: TGTGCCAGCAGCTTACACGGCTACGAGCAGTACTTC
clone_size: .
v_call: TRBV7-2
j_call: TRBJ2-7
d_call: .

cdr3_aa: CASSSGTGGNQPQHF
cdr3_nt: TGTGCCAGCAGTTCCGGGACAGGGGGCAATCAGCCCCAGCATTTT
clone_size: .
v_call: TRBV6-5
j_call: TRBJ1-5
d_call: TRBD1

cdr3_aa: CASSQGGGRTEQYF
cdr3_nt: TGTGCCAGCAGCCAAGGTGGCGGGAGGACAGAGCAGTACTTC
clone_size: .
v_call: TRBV4-2
j_call: TRBJ2-7
d_call: TRBD2

cdr3_aa: CASSQGGTGTNIQYF
cdr3_nt: TGTGCCAGCAGCCAAGGCGGGACAGGGACGAACATTCAGTACTTC
clone_size: once
v_call: TRBV3-1/TRBV3-2
j_call: TRBJ2-4
d_call: TRBD1

cdr3_aa: CASSQVARTLIYEQYF
cdr3_nt: TGTGCCAGCAGCCAAGTTGCGCGGACGTTAATCTACGAGCAGTACTTC
clone_size: .
v_call: TRBV14
j_call: TRBJ2-7
d_call: .

cdr3_aa: CASSLNGYSSGNTIYF
cdr3_nt: TGCGCCAGCAGCTTAAACGGTTATAGCTCTGGAAACACCATATATTTT
clone_size: .
v_call: TRBV5-1
j_call: TRBJ1-3
d_call: .

cdr3_aa: CASSSRSGGEKFF
cdr3_nt: TGTGCCAGCAGTTCCCGTAGCGGAGGAGAGAAGTTCTTC
clone_size: .
v_call: TRBV12-3/TRBV12-4
j_call: TRBJ2-1
d_call: .

cdr3_aa: CASRQGARYGYTF
cdr3_nt: TGTGCCAGCAGACAGGGGGCTAGGTATGGCTACACCTTC
clone_size: .
v_call: TRBV28
j_call: TRBJ1-2
d_call: TRBD1

cdr3_aa: CASSPGAGEPFYGYTF
cdr3_nt: TGTGCCAGCAGTCCCGGGGCAGGGGAACCATTCTATGGCTACACCTTC
clone_size: .
v_call: TRBV27
j_call: TRBJ1-2
d_call: .

cdr3_aa: CSARDAGKAFF
cdr3_nt: TGCAGTGCTAGAGATGCAGGGAAAGCTTTCTTT
clone_size: .
v_call: TRBV20-1
j_call: TRBJ1-1
d_call: .

cdr3_aa: CAISQPIAGLGEQYF
cdr3_nt: TGTGCCATCAGCCAACCTATAGCGGGTTTGGGAGAGCAGTACTTC
clone_size: .
v_call: TRBV10-3
j_call: TRBJ2-7
d_call: TRBD2

cdr3_aa: CASSDGQAFPFDNQPQHF
cdr3_nt: TGTGCCAGCAGTGACGGACAGGCGTTCCCATTCGACAATCAGCCCCAGCATTTT
clone_size: once
v_call: TRBV6-1
j_call: TRBJ1-5
d_call: TRBD1

cdr3_aa: CASTALSGTEAFF
cdr3_nt: TGTGCCAGCACCGCTTTATCGGGCACTGAAGCTTTCTTT
clone_size: .
v_call: TRBV11-2
j_call: TRBJ1-1
d_call: .

cdr3_aa: CASNQGNMIYEQFF
cdr3_nt: TGTGCCAGTAATCAGGGTAACATGATCTATGAGCAGTTCTTC
clone_size: .
v_call: TRBV19
j_call: TRBJ2-1
d_call: .

cdr3_aa: CASSDGTGGTDTQYF
cdr3_nt: TGTGCCAGCAGTGACGGGACAGGGGGCACAGATACGCAGTATTTT
clone_size: few
v_call: TRBV6-4
j_call: TRBJ2-3
d_call: TRBD1